This T cell receptor beta chain appears in the sequencing data of a study of patients and donors after allogeneic stem cell transplantation. CDR1 is SGDLS and CDR2 is YYNGEE in the germline V gene. Trimming took 6 bases from V and 0 from J, leaving 16 bases between them. The CDR3 spans 17 residues. TCRdb processed the RT-PCR reads anew with MiXCR; each CDR3 protein has one entry. The sample lists around 200,000 distinct CDR3 sequences, around 41% occurring once. The sequence derives from a human donor who was either an allogeneic HSCT recipient or a stem cell or donor lymphocyte infusion donor (not recorded which). It is not recorded whose cells these are; they may come from a transplant donor. The V call is TRBV9, the J call TRBJ2-6; the D is unclear. The specimen sequenced was blood, either unsorted or a sorted T cell fraction (not recorded which). The CDR3 coding sequence is TGTGCCAGCACCCCCCTTGAAGAGATCTCTGGGGCCAACGTCCTGACTTTC. The encoded protein is CASTPLEEISGANVLTF.